Listed below are T cell receptor beta chains from one sample, sequenced in a study of blood T cell repertoires in COVID-19. Assay: immunoSEQ multiplex PCR; the TCRdb copy retains only in-frame clones and omits some. Among some 300,000 clones listed, about 86% were seen once. Sequencing used peripheral blood. All receptors derive from a woman aged 70-85 years with COVID-19, enrolled during active disease. CDR3s include the opening cysteine and the closing phenylalanine or tryptophan. The D gene is left open where the match is weak. Size values are once, few and many counts, or a class for expanded clones, and some rows have none.

clone_size d_call j_call v_call cdr3_length cdr3_nt cdr3_aa
NA TRBD1 TRBJ2-3 TRBV5-1 15 TGCGCCAGCAGCCCGGGACAGGGGTCCGCAGATACGCAGTATTTT CASSPGQGSADTQYF
NA TRBD1 TRBJ1-2 TRBV5-8 15 TGTGCCAGCAGTTGGGGGACAGCGGTTCCTTATGGCTACACCTTC CASSWGTAVPYGYTF
once TRBD1 TRBJ2-7 TRBV9 15 TGTGCCAGCAGCCCTCAGACAGGGTCATCCTACGAGCAGTACTTC CASSPQTGSSYEQYF
NA NA TRBJ1-5 TRBV28 17 TGTGCCAGCAGTCAGATGGTCGGGAATGTTATTAATCAGCCCCAGCATTTT CASSQMVGNVINQPQHF
NA TRBD2 TRBJ2-3 TRBV6-5 15 TGTGCCAGCATCCGGACTAGCGGGGGGGGAGATACGCAGTATTTT CASIRTSGGGDTQYF
NA TRBD2 TRBJ2-1 TRBV12-5 15 TGTGCTAGTGGTCTTAGGACTAGCGCTTACAATGAGCAGTTCTTC CASGLRTSAYNEQFF
NA NA TRBJ1-5 TRBV3-1/TRBV3-2 16 TGTGCCAGCAGCCAAGAGGCAGGGGTCAGGGGACAGCCCCAGCATTTT CASSQEAGVRGQPQHF
NA NA TRBJ1-1 TRBV28 15 TGTGCCAGCAGTTTAGGACAGAGGGGATTTGCTGAAGCTTTCTTT CASSLGQRGFAEAFF
few TRBD2 TRBJ2-7 TRBV2 15 TGTGCCAGCAGGGTTAGCGGGGGGGACTCCTACGAGCAGTACTTC CASRVSGGDSYEQYF
NA TRBD1 TRBJ1-2 TRBV4-3 13 TGCGCCAGCAGCATGCGACAGGGGGACGGCTACACCTTC CASSMRQGDGYTF
NA TRBD1 TRBJ1-6 TRBV5-8 18 TGTGCCAGCAGCCCGGGACAGGACGTCCTGGGATTCTATTCACCCCTCCACTTT CASSPGQDVLGFYSPLHF
NA NA TRBJ2-7 TRBV4-1 16 TGCGCCAGCAGCCAAAGGACGTCAGGGGAACTCGGCGAGCAGTACTTC CASSQRTSGELGEQYF
once TRBD2 TRBJ2-1 TRBV2 12 TGTGCCAGCAGTCCATGGACTAGTTCGCAGTTCTTC CASSPWTSSQFF
NA NA TRBJ2-3 TRBV5-1 15 TGCGCCAGCAGCTTAATCAGGGTAACAACAGATACGCAGTATTTT CASSLIRVTTDTQYF
NA NA TRBJ1-2 TRBV7-2 14 TGTGCCAGCAGCTTAGGGGCAGGGGCTCGGGGCTACACCTTC CASSLGAGARGYTF
once NA TRBJ2-2 TRBV10-3 13 TGTGCCATCAGTGGTTACGGCACCGGGGAGCTGTTTTTT CAISGYGTGELFF
NA TRBD2 TRBJ2-3 TRBV9 17 TGTGCCAGCAGCGTAGAAGAAGGGCGGGGGGGCCCAGATACGCAGTATTTT CASSVEEGRGGPDTQYF
few TRBD1 TRBJ1-1 TRBV11-3 13 TGTGCCAGCAGCATGGGACAGGCCGATGAAGCTTTCTTT CASSMGQADEAFF
NA NA TRBJ1-1 TRBV29-1 12 TGCAGCGTTGTTCTCGGGGGGACTGAAGCTTTCTTT CSVVLGGTEAFF
NA NA TRBJ1-2 TRBV6-1 16 TGTGCCAGCAGTGAATATAACTGGGGCTCTAACTATGGCTACACCTTC CASSEYNWGSNYGYTF
NA NA TRBJ2-6 TRBV24-1 13 TGTGCCACCAGCCTCTCTGGGGCCAACGTCCTGACTTTC CATSLSGANVLTF
many NA TRBJ1-3 TRBV25-1 15 TGTGCCAGCAGTCCGCGGACAGACTCTGGAAACACCATATATTTT CASSPRTDSGNTIYF
few NA TRBJ1-2 TRBV7-9 14 TGTGCCAGCAGCTTAGAAAGGGGATACTATGGCTACACCTTC CASSLERGYYGYTF
NA TRBD1 TRBJ2-2 TRBV2 17 TGTGCCAGCAGTGTCTCCACCGGGACAGGGGCCACCGGGGAGCTGTTTTTT CASSVSTGTGATGELFF
NA TRBD1 TRBJ2-5 TRBV5-1 18 TGCGCCAGCAGCTTGGGGCTTTCCGGGACAGGAGACCAAGAGACCCAGTACTTC CASSLGLSGTGDQETQYF
NA TRBD1 TRBJ1-2 TRBV4-1 16 TGCGCCAGCAGCCAAGATGAGGACAGGGGGGCGTATGGCTACACCTTC CASSQDEDRGAYGYTF
once TRBD2 TRBJ2-1 TRBV11-2 16 TGTGCCAGCAGATATAAAATAGCGGGGGGAAGGTATGAGCAGTTCTTC CASRYKIAGGRYEQFF
once TRBD2 TRBJ2-3 TRBV4-3 16 TGCGCCAGCAGCCAACTTAGCGGGGGGGCCGTAGATACGCAGTATTTT CASSQLSGGAVDTQYF
NA TRBD2 TRBJ2-7 TRBV28 14 TGTGCCAGCAGTTTTGGGACTAGCGTCCACGAGCAGTACTTC CASSFGTSVHEQYF
NA TRBD2 TRBJ2-5 TRBV5-1 18 TGCGCCAGCAGCTTGGCCCGGGAGGCTAGCGGGGGTCAAGAGACCCAGTACTTC CASSLAREASGGQETQYF
once TRBD1 TRBJ1-6 TRBV12-3/TRBV12-4 13 TGTGCCAGCAGTTCACGACAGGGCTCACCCCTCCACTTT CASSSRQGSPLHF
NA NA TRBJ1-2 TRBV5-6 15 TGTGCCAGCAGCCGACCACAGGGAGGGAAGGATGGCTACACCTTC CASSRPQGGKDGYTF
NA NA TRBJ1-1 TRBV4-3 13 TGCGCCAGCAGCCAAGTCCGGAGGGACCGCGGGTTCTTT CASSQVRRDRGFF
NA TRBD1 TRBJ1-5 TRBV24-1 16 TGTGCCACCAGTGACACAGGGGGCGCGGAACATCAGCCCCAGCATTTT CATSDTGGAEHQPQHF
NA NA TRBJ1-2 TRBV24-1 15 TGTGCCACCAGTGATCCGGGGGGCTACCACCCCATCTACACCTTC CATSDPGGYHPIYTF
NA NA TRBJ2-3 TRBV19 14 TGTGCCAGTAGTAAGGGACTGAACACAGATACGCAGTATTTT CASSKGLNTDTQYF
NA NA TRBJ2-6 TRBV21-1 16 TGTGCCAGCAGTACGAGGACAGACTCTGGGGCCAACGTCCTGACTTTC CASSTRTDSGANVLTF
NA NA TRBJ1-5 TRBV6-1 13 TGTGCCAGCAGTGAAAACGGTAATCAGCCCCAGCATTTT CASSENGNQPQHF
NA TRBD1 TRBJ1-2 TRBV18 14 TGTGCCAGCTCCCCCTCCCAGGGGGCAGAAGGCTACACCTTC CASSPSQGAEGYTF
NA NA TRBJ2-7 TRBV2 14 TGTGCCAGCAGTTTTGGGGGGGGCAACTACGAGCAGTACTTC CASSFGGGNYEQYF
NA TRBD2 TRBJ2-1 TRBV6-5 15 TGTGCCAGCAGCTTGACTAGCGGGGTTTACAATGAGCAGTTCTTC CASSLTSGVYNEQFF
once TRBD1 TRBJ2-7 TRBV10-3 14 TGTGCCATCACCTCCGGGACAGGGGGCTACGAGCAGTACTTC CAITSGTGGYEQYF
NA TRBD1 TRBJ1-5 TRBV19 14 TGTGCCAGTAGCACTGACAGGGTCAATCAGCCCCAGCATTTT CASSTDRVNQPQHF
NA NA TRBJ1-2 TRBV19 13 TGTGCCAGTAGTGTGGGGGCGAACTATGGCTACACCTTC CASSVGANYGYTF
few NA TRBJ2-7 TRBV27 13 TGTGCCAGCAGTGTTTCTAGCGCAGGCGAGCAGTACTTC CASSVSSAGEQYF
NA NA TRBJ2-1 TRBV2 15 TGTGCCAGCAGTGAACTCAGTTTTCAGGGCAATGAGCAGTTCTTC CASSELSFQGNEQFF
few TRBD2 TRBJ2-7 TRBV5-1 16 TGCGCCAGCAGCGTATCTCTAGCGGGGGAGTCCTACGAGCAGTACTTC CASSVSLAGESYEQYF
NA NA TRBJ1-1 TRBV29-1 11 TGCAGCGTTGGCGTGAACACTGAAGCTTTCTTT CSVGVNTEAFF
NA NA TRBJ1-5 TRBV18 14 TGTGCCAGCTTCCCGGACGGGGACAATCAGCCCCAGCATTTT CASFPDGDNQPQHF
NA TRBD2 TRBJ2-3 TRBV2 15 TGTGCCAGCAGTGTTCGGACTAGCGGCACAGATACGCAGTATTTT CASSVRTSGTDTQYF
NA TRBD1 TRBJ1-3 TRBV9 16 TGTGCCAGCAGCGTAGGGACAGGCCTCTCTGGAAACACCATATATTTT CASSVGTGLSGNTIYF
NA TRBD1 TRBJ1-5 TRBV15 14 TGTGCCACCAGCAGCGGGACAGGCAATCAGCCCCAGCATTTT CATSSGTGNQPQHF
NA TRBD1 TRBJ2-2 TRBV9 20 TGTGCCAGTCCGGGGGATAGGGACAGGCCGTGTGCGGCGAACACCGGGGAGCTGTTTTTT CASPGDRDRPCAANTGELFF
NA NA TRBJ1-5 TRBV7-2 14 TGTGCCAGCAGCTTAGTACCGGGGAATCAGCCCCAGCATTTT CASSLVPGNQPQHF
NA NA TRBJ2-3 TRBV5-4 13 TGTGCCAGCAGCCACAGAGAGACAGATACGCAGTATTTT CASSHRETDTQYF
NA TRBD1 TRBJ1-5 TRBV18 14 TGTGCCAGCTCACCAAGACAGGGGGTTGAGCCCCAGCATTTT CASSPRQGVEPQHF
NA NA TRBJ1-5 TRBV18 15 TGTGCCAGCTCACCGCTAGGCGGGGGGATGGAGCCCCAGCATTTT CASSPLGGGMEPQHF
NA NA TRBJ1-2 TRBV7-9 17 TGTGCCAGCAGCTTGAGTGGGACTCCCCCTAGCGACTATGGCTACACCTTC CASSLSGTPPSDYGYTF
NA NA TRBJ1-4 TRBV30 14 TGTGCCTGGAGTAGAGTTGGAGGGGATGAAAAACTGTTTTTT CAWSRVGGDEKLFF